This T cell receptor (beta chain) originates from a study of patients and donors after allogeneic stem cell transplantation. TCRdb analysed the RT-PCR reads with MiXCR anew, one entry per CDR3 protein. This sample has about a million distinct CDR3 sequences; more than 15% occur once, and the top ten carry under 6.5%. There are 13 residues in the CDR3. Trimming left V 5 bases short and J 3 bases short, with 7 bases between. The germline gives CDR1 SNHLY, CDR2 FYNNEI. The chain uses TRBV2 and TRBJ2-2, with unresolved D. The receptor was isolated from a human donor who was either an allogeneic HSCT recipient or a stem cell or donor lymphocyte infusion donor (not recorded which). It is not recorded whose cells these are; they may come from a transplant donor. Sequencing was done on a sample of blood, either unsorted or a sorted T cell fraction (not recorded which). CDR3 sequence: CASSPDHTGELFF. The CDR3 nucleotides read TGTGCCAGCAGTCCGGATCACACCGGGGAGCTGTTTTTT.